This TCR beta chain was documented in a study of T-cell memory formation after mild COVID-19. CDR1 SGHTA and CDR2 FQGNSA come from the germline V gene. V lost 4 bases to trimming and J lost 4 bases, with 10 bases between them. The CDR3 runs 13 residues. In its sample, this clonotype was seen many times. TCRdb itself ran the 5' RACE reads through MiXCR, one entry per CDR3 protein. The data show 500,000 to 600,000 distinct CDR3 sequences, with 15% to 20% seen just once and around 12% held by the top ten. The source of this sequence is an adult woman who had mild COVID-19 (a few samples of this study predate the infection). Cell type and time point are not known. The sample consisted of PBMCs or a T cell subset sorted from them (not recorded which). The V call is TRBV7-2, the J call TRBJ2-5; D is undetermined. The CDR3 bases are TGTGCCAGCAGCTCCAACGCCCGAGAGACCCAGTACTTC. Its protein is CASSSNARETQYF.